The clone carrying this T cell receptor beta chain has more than one count but fewer than ten. This sample was included in a study of cytomegalovirus exposure and HLA in healthy donors. Study as a whole: Some 85 million unique TCRs, all from HLA-typed donors, were included in an early release of the data.

PCR involved 60 Vbeta and 13 Jbeta primers. Clones were read by immunoSEQ multiplex PCR, and TCRdb kept only the in-frame ones, dropping some. Of roughly 150,000 clones in the sample, around 79% were seen once. This CDR3 is 15 amino acids long. Germline V lookup: CDR1 MNHEY, CDR2 SVGAGI. V was clipped by 0 bases and J by 0 bases, with 6 bases between them. This TCR was recovered from a male donor in good health and CMV-seronegative. The specimen sequenced was PBMCs. The chain combines TRBV6-5 with TRBJ1-5, with D possibly matching TRBD1 (6 bases). The CDR3 here is CASSYSTGSNQPQHF. As DNA, the CDR3 is TGTGCCAGCAGTTACTCGACAGGTAGCAATCAGCCCCAGCATTTT.